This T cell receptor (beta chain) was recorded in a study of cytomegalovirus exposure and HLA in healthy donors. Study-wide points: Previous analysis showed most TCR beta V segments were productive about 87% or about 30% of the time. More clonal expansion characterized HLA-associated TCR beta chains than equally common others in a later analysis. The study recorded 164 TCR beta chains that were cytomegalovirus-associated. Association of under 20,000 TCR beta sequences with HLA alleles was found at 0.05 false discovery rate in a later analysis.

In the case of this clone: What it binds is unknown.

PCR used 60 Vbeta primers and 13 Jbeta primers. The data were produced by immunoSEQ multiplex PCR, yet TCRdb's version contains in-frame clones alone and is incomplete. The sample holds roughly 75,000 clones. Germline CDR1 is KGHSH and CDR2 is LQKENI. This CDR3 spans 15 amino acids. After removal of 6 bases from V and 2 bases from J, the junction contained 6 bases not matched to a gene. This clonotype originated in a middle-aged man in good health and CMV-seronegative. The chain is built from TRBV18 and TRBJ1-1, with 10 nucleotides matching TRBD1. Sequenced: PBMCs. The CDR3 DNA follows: TGTGCCAGCTCCCTCGGGACAGGGGTTAACACTGAAGCTTTCTTT. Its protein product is CASSLGTGVNTEAFF.